This T cell receptor beta chain was sequenced during a study of neoadjuvant anti-PD-1 for oral cavity cancer. The wider study: Patients without progression received a fourth nivolumab dose around day 43, then surgical resection on days 50-56.

With 0 bases removed from V and 2 bases from J, the gap between germline ends came to 5 bases. CDR3 length: 14 residues. Germline values: CDR1 SGDLS, CDR2 YYNGEE. PBMC libraries mostly used roughly 500 ng of input genomic DNA, with six replicates per sample. Generated by immunoSEQ multiplex PCR, the TCRdb table keeps only in-frame clones and is missing some. The sample holds fewer than 20,000 clones; approximately 72% are singletons and the top ten take 2.7%. PBMCs were not maintained or expanded in culture before analysis. Sequenced material: PBMCs, taken before nivolumab (anti-PD-1) treatment. The clonotype was recovered from a person aged 35 to 85 with oral cavity squamous cell carcinoma. The chain carries TRBV9 and TRBJ2-2; no clear D gene. CDR3 residues: CASSVEINTGELFF. CDR3 DNA: TGTGCCAGCAGCGTAGAAATAAACACCGGGGAGCTGTTTTTT.